The source of this TCR beta chain is a study of T cell responses to AZD1222 COVID-19 vaccine. The study, taken as a whole, reports: Donors were chiefly white British, with a greater number of females, and clonal diversity was perhaps underestimated. Close to half of spike-specific TCRs reportedly recognize unmutated variant regions. The span of vaccine-associated CD4 TCRs extended across spike, with dominance at 160-218 and 743-854.

Clones were sequenced by immunoSEQ multiplex PCR, and TCRdb holds only the in-frame ones, with some missing. This table holds 100,000 or so clones, about 91% found once. Comment on this clone: No antigen is known for it.

CDR3 length equals 17 residues. Germline V gene sequence: CDR1 MGHRA, CDR2 YSYEKL. Trimming removed 1 base from V and 3 bases from J; junction bases left unmatched: 11. The receptor was derived from an adult who received the AZD1222 COVID-19 vaccine. The source material was peripheral blood, sampled 28 days after the second AZD1222 dose. J is TRBJ1-1 and V is TRBV4-1, with 7 positions matching TRBD1. The chain's CDR3 is CASSQVLPQGGHTEAFF. DNA of the CDR3: TGCGCCAGCAGCCAAGTTCTCCCTCAGGGGGGGCACACTGAAGCTTTCTTT.